This passage covers 13 T cell receptor beta chains from one sample sequenced in a study of T cell responses to AZD1222 COVID-19 vaccine. Using immunoSEQ multiplex PCR, the repertoire was profiled, and TCRdb retains in-frame clones only, with some absent. Here the sample spans about 84,000 clones, 87% being singletons. The specimen comprised peripheral blood, sampled 28 days after the second AZD1222 dose. The receptors here all came from an adult who received the AZD1222 COVID-19 vaccine.

The chain carries TRBV5-1 and TRBJ2-5; TRBD2 matches at 12 bases. CDR3 length: 15 residues. Germline V gene sequence: CDR1 SGHRS, CDR2 YFSETQ. J was trimmed by 5 bases and V by 0 bases; bases with no gene match: 2. The CDR3 spells CASSLGTSGVETQYF. The CDR3 DNA reads TGCGCCAGCAGCTTGGGGACTAGCGGGGTGGAGACCCAGTACTTC.

J is TRBJ1-6 and V is TRBV7-2; no definite D call. V lost 2 bases and J lost 7, with 12 bases in between. Germline CDR1 is SGHTA and CDR2 is FQGNSA. The length of the CDR3 is 15 residues. DNA for the CDR3: TGTGCCAGCAGCTTATTACAAGGCCAGAATTCACCCCTCCACTTT. Translation: CASSLLQGQNSPLHF.

The chain couples TRBV27 to TRBJ1-5; D uncertain. CDR1 and CDR2 (germline): MNHEY, SMNVEV (reference sequence). The CDR3 has 14 amino acids. V lost 2 bases, J lost 6 bases, and 11 bases lay in between. DNA of the CDR3: TGTGCCAGCAGTTTAAGAGATGGGAGTCAGCCCCAGCATTTT. Its translation is CASSLRDGSQPQHF.

The gene calls are TRBV2 and TRBJ1-2; D might be TRBD1 (5 bases). CDR3 length equals 12 residues. The germline V gene encodes CDR1 SNHLY and CDR2 FYNNEI. Trimming pared 6 bases from V and 6 bases from J, leaving 11 bases between. Written as DNA, the CDR3 is TGTGCCAGCAGGGTCACGGGGGATGGCTACACCTTC. Its protein is CASRVTGDGYTF.

The chain combines TRBV27 with TRBJ1-5, with D possibly matching TRBD1 (5 bases). V shed 2 bases and J shed 4 bases, with 12 bases lying between them. The CDR3 totals 15 residues. Germline-derived CDR1 and CDR2 are MNHEY and SMNVEV (reference sequence). This CDR3 reads CASSLLAGGNQPQHF. CDR3 sequence (DNA): TGTGCCAGCAGTTTACTGGCTGGGGGGAATCAGCCCCAGCATTTT.

The genes are TRBV6-5 and TRBJ2-7, with 8 bases fitting TRBD1. CDR1 and CDR2 (germline): MNHEY, SVGAGI. V gave up 2 bases and J gave up 5 bases; unmatched junction bases: 5. This CDR3 has 14 residues. This CDR3 is CASSYTGQVDEQYF. The CDR3 DNA follows: TGTGCCAGCAGTTACACGGGACAGGTTGACGAGCAGTACTTC.

The V call is TRBV10-1, the J call TRBJ2-7; 7 bases align to TRBD1. With 7 bases clipped from V and 3 bases from J, the junction kept 9 bases outside the gene matches. The CDR3 totals 14 residues. The V gene's germline CDR1 is WNHNN and CDR2 SYGVQD (reference sequence). CDR3 in DNA: TGCGCCAGCACCTCCGGGACAGAGAACTACGAGCAGTACTTC. Residues: CASTSGTENYEQYF.

CDR3 amino acids: CASSLTGRGYTF. As DNA, the CDR3 is TGTGCCAGCAGCTTGACAGGGAGGGGCTACACCTTC. The gene calls are TRBV5-6 and TRBJ1-2; D may be TRBD1 (6 bases). The V end lost 1 base, the J end lost 8 bases, and 9 bases lay between the germline ends. The CDR3 covers 12 residues. The germline V gene has CDR1 SGHDT and CDR2 YYEEEE. Supplemented by reference TRBV5-6 and TRBJ1-2, the full variable domain reads DAGVTQSPTHLIKTRGQQVTLRCSPKSGHDTVSWYQQALGQGPQFIFQYYEEEERQRGNFPDRFSGHQFPNYSSELNVNALLLGDSALYLCASSLTGRGYTFGSGTRLTVV.

This sequence joins TRBV5-1 and TRBJ1-1; tentative D call: TRBD1 (6 bases). V lost 4 bases and J lost 5, with 15 bases in between. The germline V gene has CDR1 SGHRS and CDR2 YFSETQ. The CDR3 totals 14 residues. CDR3 sequence: CASSPEGGRTEAFF. The CDR3 region has the DNA TGCGCCAGCAGCCCCGAGGGGGGGAGGACTGAAGCTTTCTTT.

The chain is built from TRBV5-1 and TRBJ2-7, with D possibly TRBD1 on 6 matching bases. The CDR3 covers 14 residues. Germline V lookup: CDR1 SGHRS, CDR2 YFSETQ. The ends were cut back, 7 bases at V and 2 bases at J, with 16 bases in the middle. The CDR3 DNA follows: TGCGCCAGCGCCGGGACAAAATCTCCCTACGAGCAGTACTTC. The encoded protein is CASAGTKSPYEQYF.

V usage is TRBV5-1 and J usage is TRBJ1-1; 7 bases line up with TRBD1. The CDR3 loop spans 14 amino acids. CDR1 is SGHRS and CDR2 is YFSETQ in the germline V gene. The trim removed 5 bases at V and 1 base at J, leaving 5 bases unmatched. CDR3 in amino acids: CASRRGTANTEAFF. The CDR3 DNA reads TGCGCCAGCAGAAGGGGGACAGCGAACACTGAAGCTTTCTTT.

The chain uses TRBV9 and TRBJ2-1; the D gene is possibly TRBD1 (6 bases). Germline V gives CDR1 SGDLS, CDR2 YYNGEE. V gave up 2 bases and J gave up 8 bases, with 8 bases separating them. The CDR3 contains 12 residues. CDR3 nucleotides: TGTGCCAGCAGCGTCTCAGGGGATGAGCAGTTCTTC. Residues: CASSVSGDEQFF.

The rearrangement links TRBV4-2 to TRBJ2-3, with D possibly being TRBD1 (5 bases). The CDR3 runs to 12 residues. Per germline, CDR1 LGHNA and CDR2 YNFKEQ. With 4 bases removed from V and 6 bases from J, the gap between germline ends came to 8 bases. The CDR3 sequence is CASSRGADTQYF. The CDR3 bases are TGTGCCAGCAGCCGGGGCGCGGATACGCAGTATTTT.